What follows are 10 T cell receptor beta chains derived from one specimen sequenced in a study of T cell responses to AZD1222 COVID-19 vaccine. The data were produced by immunoSEQ multiplex PCR, yet TCRdb's version contains in-frame clones alone and is incomplete. Of about 120,000 clones in the sample, approximately 91% were seen once. This material consisted of peripheral blood, taken on day 0 of AZD1222 vaccination. These receptors were collected from an adult in good health.

The rearrangement joins TRBV5-1 to TRBJ2-1; 7 positions agree with TRBD1. V gave up 0 bases and J gave up 6 bases; unmatched junction bases: 3. Germline V lookup: CDR1 SGHRS, CDR2 YFSETQ. CDR3 length: 14 amino acids. CDR3 loop: CASSLEGGLNEQFF. The CDR3 DNA reads TGCGCCAGCAGCTTGGAAGGGGGCCTCAATGAGCAGTTCTTC.

J is TRBJ2-1 and V is TRBV6-2 or TRBV6-3; 8 bases are shared with TRBD2. The CDR3 is 17 residues long. CDR1 is MNHEY and CDR2 is SVGEGT in the germline V gene. Trimming cost V 6 bases and J 9 bases; bases outside gene matches: 19. The CDR3 loop reads CASSPQRVVAGSAEQFF. The DNA of the CDR3 is TGTGCCAGCAGCCCTCAGAGGGTTGTAGCGGGAAGCGCTGAGCAGTTCTTC.

The chain carries TRBV5-8 and TRBJ1-4; 9 positions agree with TRBD1. The ends lost 5 bases at V and 8 bases at J; junction bases unmatched: 10. The germline gives CDR1 SGHTS, CDR2 YDEGEE. The CDR3 runs to 15 residues. Here the CDR3 reads CASRVRTGVGEKLFF. The CDR3 coding sequence is TGTGCCAGCAGGGTAAGGACAGGGGTCGGAGAAAAACTGTTTTTT.

The V and J genes are TRBV7-2 and TRBJ2-7; 9 bases align to TRBD1. Germline CDR1 is SGHTA and CDR2 is FQGNSA. The CDR3 extends over 13 amino acids. V lost 7 bases to trimming and J lost 2 bases; unmatched junction nucleotides: 3. The CDR3 loop is CASTRTGAYEQYF. The CDR3 region has the DNA TGTGCCAGCACTCGGACAGGGGCCTACGAGCAGTACTTC.

The chain combines TRBV6-1 with TRBJ1-1; D gene ambiguous. V shed 1 base and J shed 7 bases, with 7 bases lying between them. The length of the CDR3 is 12 residues. Germline CDR1 reads MNHNS; CDR2 reads SASEGT. CDR3 coding DNA: TGTGCCAGCAGTGAAGGGCAGCTTGAAGCTTTCTTT. Protein sequence: CASSEGQLEAFF.

V and J are TRBV5-1 and TRBJ1-3; perhaps TRBD1 as D (6 bases). V lost 4 bases to trimming and J lost 0 bases, with 11 bases between them. The CDR3 extends over 15 amino acids. Germline CDR1 reads SGHRS; CDR2 reads YFSETQ. The CDR3 loop reads CASSRDTYSGNTIYF. DNA of the CDR3: TGCGCCAGCAGCCGGGACACTTACTCTGGAAACACCATATATTTT.

In its sample, this clone was seen once. The chain links TRBV3-1 (or the pseudogene TRBV3-2) to TRBJ2-1, with 11 bases that match TRBD2. The CDR3 extends over 14 amino acids. CDR1 and CDR2 (germline): LGHDT, YNNKEL (reference sequence). The V and J ends lost 4 bases and 9 bases, in that order; junction bases with no gene match: 5. CDR3 amino acids: CASSLAGGLGEQFF. The CDR3 DNA is TGTGCCAGCAGCCTAGCGGGGGGGCTAGGTGAGCAGTTCTTC.

The CDR3 nucleotides are TGTGCCAGCAGCCAATTGGGAGGCACTGAAGCTTTCTTT. Translated, it gives CASSQLGGTEAFF. The chain links TRBV7-9 to TRBJ1-1; D is unresolved. Per germline, CDR1 SEHNR and CDR2 FQNEAQ (reference sequence). The CDR3 runs to 13 residues. V was cut by 5 bases and J by 4 bases, with 11 bases left in between.

The rearrangement links TRBV11-1 to TRBJ1-5; 8 bases agree with TRBD1. Germline CDR1 SGHAT, CDR2 FQDESV (reference sequence). The V segment lost 0 bases and the J segment 3 bases; nucleotides outside the gene matches: 1. This CDR3 has 15 amino acids. Here the CDR3 DNA reads TGTGCCAGCAGCTTAGCGGACAGGGCCAATCAGCCCCAGCATTTT. Its protein product is CASSLADRANQPQHF.

V usage is TRBV6-5 and J usage is TRBJ1-1, with D possibly TRBD1 on 5 matching bases. This CDR3 is built from 15 residues. Trimming pared 6 bases from V and 1 base from J, leaving 15 bases between. CDR1 and CDR2 from the germline V gene are MNHEY and SVGAGI. The CDR3 sequence: CASRPERGTNTEAFF. CDR3 nucleotides: TGTGCCAGCAGACCCGAGAGGGGCACGAACACTGAAGCTTTCTTT.